This T cell receptor (beta chain) appears in the sequencing data of a study of cytomegalovirus exposure and HLA in healthy donors. Overall study: A subsequent analysis stated that the 100 to 150 validation repertoires were run on the same platform as the roughly 620 first-cohort repertoires. The study's findings and limits: According to a subsequent analysis, TCR clusters identified in the first cohort showed a tendency to co-occur across the 120 or so validation repertoires. The authors listed around 150 TCR beta chains as cytomegalovirus-associated.

The CDR3 is 15 residues long. Per the germline V gene, CDR1 is SGHNT and CDR2 is YYREEE (reference sequence). The germline V and J ends were trimmed by 0 bases and 12 bases, with 18 bases remaining between them. Repertoires were generated with immunoSEQ multiplex PCR, while TCRdb's copy carries only in-frame clones and drops some. The data hold about 190,000 clones, with 65% to 85% observed a single time. With respect to this clone: Its target is unknown.

Separate from the approximately 670-subject first cohort, the roughly 120-subject validation cohort was the one that the donors belonged to. The clonotype comes from a woman aged 18-29 years in good health and CMV-seropositive. The genes are TRBV5-4 and TRBJ2-2; TRBD1 is a possible D gene (6 bases). Sequencing was performed on PBMCs. The CDR3 coding sequence is TGTGCCAGCAGCTTGGCCTGGGGTAGTGGACAGAAGCTGTTTTTT. Translating gives CASSLAWGSGQKLFF. The full variable domain, with the rest looked up from reference TRBV5-4 and TRBJ2-2, is ETGVTQSPTHLIKTRGQQVTLRCSSQSGHNTVSWYQQALGQGPQFIFQYYREEENGRGNFPPRFSGLQFPNYSSELNVNALELDDSALYLCASSLAWGSGQKLFFGEGSRLTVL.